The entry below describes one T cell receptor (beta chain). No antigen is known for it. This CDR3 has 16 amino acids. CDR1 LGHNA and CDR2 YSLEER come from the germline V gene. The source of the sample is a study of monozygotic twins with inflammatory bowel disease. Findings of the study overall: The study found lower TCRbeta diversity (inverse Simpson) in IBD patients than in healthy co-twins.

Starting material for each TCR library was approximately 3,500 ng of total RNA. Researchers put TCRalpha and TCRbeta cDNA through two nested PCRs lasting 16 and 9 cycles. TCRdb re-called the 5' RACE reads; one entry per CDR3 protein, DNA not given. Seen in this sample are more than 350,000 distinct CDR3 sequences; the ten most common clones hold 2.4%. Each donor gave about 2.5 ml of peripheral blood. The chain links TRBV4-3 to TRBJ2-1; TCRdb gives TRBD1 as the D gene, but with no DNA this cannot be confirmed. This TCR was sampled from a human donor with ulcerative colitis or Crohn's disease, or a healthy co-twin of an affected twin (not recorded which). Material for sequencing was blood. This CDR3 reads CASSQVDRARNNEQFF.